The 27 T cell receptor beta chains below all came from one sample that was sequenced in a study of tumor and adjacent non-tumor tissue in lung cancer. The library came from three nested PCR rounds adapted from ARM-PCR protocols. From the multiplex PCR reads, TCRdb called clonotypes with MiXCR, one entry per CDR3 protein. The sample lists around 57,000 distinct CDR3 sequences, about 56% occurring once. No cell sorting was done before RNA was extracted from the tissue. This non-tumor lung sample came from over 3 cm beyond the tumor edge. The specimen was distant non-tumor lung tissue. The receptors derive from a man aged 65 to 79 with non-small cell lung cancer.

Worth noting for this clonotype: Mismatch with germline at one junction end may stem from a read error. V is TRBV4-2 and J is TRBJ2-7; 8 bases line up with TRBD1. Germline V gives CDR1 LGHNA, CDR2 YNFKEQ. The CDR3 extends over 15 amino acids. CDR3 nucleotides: TGTGCCAGCAGCCATGGACAGGGCACTTCCTACAAGCAGTACTTC. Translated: CASSHGQGTSYKQYF.

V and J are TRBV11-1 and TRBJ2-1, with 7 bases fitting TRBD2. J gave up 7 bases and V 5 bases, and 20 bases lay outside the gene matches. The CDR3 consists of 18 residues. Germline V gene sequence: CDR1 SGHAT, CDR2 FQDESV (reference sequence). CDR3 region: CASSTRRLAGGRKNEQFF. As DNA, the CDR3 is TGTGCCAGCAGCACTAGACGGTTGGCTGGCGGGAGAAAGAATGAGCAGTTCTTC. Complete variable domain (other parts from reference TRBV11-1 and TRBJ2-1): EAEVAQSPRYKITEKSQAVAFWCDPISGHATLYWYRQILGQGPELLVQFQDESVVDDSQLPKDRFSAERLKGVDSTLKIQPAELGDSAMYLCASSTRRLAGGRKNEQFFGPGTRLTVL.

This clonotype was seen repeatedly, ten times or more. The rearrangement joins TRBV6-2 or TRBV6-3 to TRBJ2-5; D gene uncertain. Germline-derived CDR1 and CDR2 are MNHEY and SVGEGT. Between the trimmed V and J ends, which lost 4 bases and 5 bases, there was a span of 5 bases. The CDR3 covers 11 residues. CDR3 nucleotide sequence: TGTGCCAGCAGTTCCCTGGAGACCCAGTACTTC. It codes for CASSSLETQYF.

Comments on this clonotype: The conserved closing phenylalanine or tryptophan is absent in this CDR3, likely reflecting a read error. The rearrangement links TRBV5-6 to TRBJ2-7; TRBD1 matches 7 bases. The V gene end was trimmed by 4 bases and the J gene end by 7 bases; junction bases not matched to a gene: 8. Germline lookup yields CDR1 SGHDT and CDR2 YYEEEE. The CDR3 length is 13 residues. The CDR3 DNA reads TGTGCCAGCAGCCGTGTTGCCAGGGGGGAGCAGTACCTC. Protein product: CASSRVARGEQYL.

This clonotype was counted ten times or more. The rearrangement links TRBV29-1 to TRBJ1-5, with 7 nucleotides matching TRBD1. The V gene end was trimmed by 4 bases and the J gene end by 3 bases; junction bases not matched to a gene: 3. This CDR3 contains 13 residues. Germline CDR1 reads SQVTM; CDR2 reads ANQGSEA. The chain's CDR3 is CSVGDRLNQPQHF. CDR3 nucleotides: TGCAGCGTTGGGGACAGACTCAATCAGCCCCAGCATTTT.

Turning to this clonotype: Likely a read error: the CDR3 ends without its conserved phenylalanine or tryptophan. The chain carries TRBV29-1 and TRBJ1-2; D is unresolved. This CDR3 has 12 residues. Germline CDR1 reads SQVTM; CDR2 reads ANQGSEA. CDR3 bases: TGCAGCCTTGAAGATTCGCGGTACGGCTACACCTCC. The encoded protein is CSLEDSRYGYTS.

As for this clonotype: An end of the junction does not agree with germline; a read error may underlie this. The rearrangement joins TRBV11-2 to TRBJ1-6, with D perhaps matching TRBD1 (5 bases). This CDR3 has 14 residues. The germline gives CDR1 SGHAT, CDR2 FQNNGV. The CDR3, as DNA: TGTGCCAGCGGCCAAGAGGTCAGGGATTCACCCCCCCACTTT. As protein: CASGQEVRDSPPHF.

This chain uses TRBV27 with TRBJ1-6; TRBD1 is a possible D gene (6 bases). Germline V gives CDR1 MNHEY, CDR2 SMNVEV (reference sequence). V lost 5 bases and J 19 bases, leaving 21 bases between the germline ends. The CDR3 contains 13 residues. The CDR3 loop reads CASSASLQGRGHF. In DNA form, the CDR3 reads TGTGCCAGCAGTGCTAGTCTACAGGGACGGGGACACTTT.

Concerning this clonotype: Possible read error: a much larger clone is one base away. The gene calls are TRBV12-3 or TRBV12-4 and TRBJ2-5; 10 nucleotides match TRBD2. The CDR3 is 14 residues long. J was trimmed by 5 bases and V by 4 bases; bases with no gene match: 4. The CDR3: CASSSQAGGETQYF. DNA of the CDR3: TGTGCCAGCAGTTCACAAGCGGGAGGGGAGACCCAGTACTTC.

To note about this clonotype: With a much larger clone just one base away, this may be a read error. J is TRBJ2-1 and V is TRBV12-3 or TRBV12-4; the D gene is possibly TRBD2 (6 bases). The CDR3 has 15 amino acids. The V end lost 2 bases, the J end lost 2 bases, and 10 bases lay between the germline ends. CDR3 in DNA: TGTGCCAGCAGTTTAAGATCTAGCGCCTACAATGAGCAGTTCTTC. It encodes CASSLRSSAYNEQFF.

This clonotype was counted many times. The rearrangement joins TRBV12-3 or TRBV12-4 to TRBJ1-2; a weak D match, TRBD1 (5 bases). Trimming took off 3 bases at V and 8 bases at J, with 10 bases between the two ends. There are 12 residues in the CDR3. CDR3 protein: CASSFWGEGYTF. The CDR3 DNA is TGTGCCAGCAGTTTTTGGGGGGAAGGCTACACCTTC.

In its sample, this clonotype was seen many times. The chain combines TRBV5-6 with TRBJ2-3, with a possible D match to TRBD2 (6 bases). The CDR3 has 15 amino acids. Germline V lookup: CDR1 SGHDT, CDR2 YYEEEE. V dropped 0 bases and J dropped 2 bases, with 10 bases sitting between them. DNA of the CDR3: TGTGCCAGCAGCTTGGGACTAGAGGTCACAGATACGCAGTATTTT. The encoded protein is CASSLGLEVTDTQYF.

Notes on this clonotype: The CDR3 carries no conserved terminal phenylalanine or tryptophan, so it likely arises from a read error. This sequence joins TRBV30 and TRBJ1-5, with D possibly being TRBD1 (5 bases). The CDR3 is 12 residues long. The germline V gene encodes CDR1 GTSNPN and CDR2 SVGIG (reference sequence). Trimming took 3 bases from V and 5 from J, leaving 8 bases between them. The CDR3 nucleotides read TGTGCCTGGAGCTTACAGGATCAGCCCCAGCATATT. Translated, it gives CAWSLQDQPQHI.

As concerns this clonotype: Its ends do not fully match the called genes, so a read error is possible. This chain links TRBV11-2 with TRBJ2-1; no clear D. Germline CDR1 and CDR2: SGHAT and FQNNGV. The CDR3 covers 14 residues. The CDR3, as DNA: TGTGCCAGCAGCTTCGAAAGAGTATACAATGAGCTGTTCTTC. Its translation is CASSFERVYNELFF.

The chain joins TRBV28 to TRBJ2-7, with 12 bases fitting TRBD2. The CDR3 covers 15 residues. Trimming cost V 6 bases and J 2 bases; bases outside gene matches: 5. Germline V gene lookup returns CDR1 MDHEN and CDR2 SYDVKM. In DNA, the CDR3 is TGTGCCAGCAGACCCGGACTAGCGGGGACCTACGAGCAGTACTTC. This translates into CASRPGLAGTYEQYF.

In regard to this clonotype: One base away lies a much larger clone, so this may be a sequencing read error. CDR3 protein: CASKRVSNHPQHF. The CDR3 nucleotides are TGTGCCAGCAAGAGGGTTAGCAATCATCCCCAGCATTTT. This chain uses TRBV6-1 with TRBJ1-5; D is uncertain. The CDR3 is 13 residues long. Germline values: CDR1 MNHNS, CDR2 SASEGT.

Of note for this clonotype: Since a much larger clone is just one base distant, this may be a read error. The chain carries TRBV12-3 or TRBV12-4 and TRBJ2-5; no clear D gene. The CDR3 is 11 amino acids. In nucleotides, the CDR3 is TGTACCAGCACCCCCGGAGAGACCCAGTACTTC. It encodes CTSTPGETQYF.

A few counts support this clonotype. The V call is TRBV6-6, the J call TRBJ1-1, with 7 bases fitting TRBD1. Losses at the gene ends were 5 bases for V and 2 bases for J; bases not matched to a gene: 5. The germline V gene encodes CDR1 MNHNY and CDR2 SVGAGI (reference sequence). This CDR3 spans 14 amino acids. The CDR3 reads CASSQKGANTEAFF. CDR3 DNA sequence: TGTGCCAGCAGTCAGAAGGGGGCCAACACTGAAGCTTTCTTT.

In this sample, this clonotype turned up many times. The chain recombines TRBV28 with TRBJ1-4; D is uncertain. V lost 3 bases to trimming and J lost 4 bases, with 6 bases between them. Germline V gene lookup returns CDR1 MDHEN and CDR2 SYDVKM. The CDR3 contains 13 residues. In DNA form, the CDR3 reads TGTGCCAGCAGTTTCCAACTTAATGAAAAACTGTTTTTT. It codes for CASSFQLNEKLFF.

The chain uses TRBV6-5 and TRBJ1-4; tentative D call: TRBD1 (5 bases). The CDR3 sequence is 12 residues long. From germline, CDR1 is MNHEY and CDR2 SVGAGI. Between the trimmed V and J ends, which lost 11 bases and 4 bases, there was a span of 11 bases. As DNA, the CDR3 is TGTGCCGGCCGGGGCGATAATGAAAAACTGTTTTTT. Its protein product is CAGRGDNEKLFF.

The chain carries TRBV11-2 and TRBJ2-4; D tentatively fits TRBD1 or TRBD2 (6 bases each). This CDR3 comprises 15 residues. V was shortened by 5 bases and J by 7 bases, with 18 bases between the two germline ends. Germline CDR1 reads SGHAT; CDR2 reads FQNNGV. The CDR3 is CASSHQGLRDNIQYF. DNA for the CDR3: TGTGCCAGCAGCCACCAGGGGCTGCGGGATAACATTCAGTACTTC. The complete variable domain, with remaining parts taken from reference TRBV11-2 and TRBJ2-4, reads EAGVAQSPRYKIIEKRQSVAFWCNPISGHATLYWYQQILGQGPKLLIQFQNNGVVDDSQLPKDRFSAERLKGVDSTLKIQPAKLEDSAVYLCASSHQGLRDNIQYFGAGTRLSVL.

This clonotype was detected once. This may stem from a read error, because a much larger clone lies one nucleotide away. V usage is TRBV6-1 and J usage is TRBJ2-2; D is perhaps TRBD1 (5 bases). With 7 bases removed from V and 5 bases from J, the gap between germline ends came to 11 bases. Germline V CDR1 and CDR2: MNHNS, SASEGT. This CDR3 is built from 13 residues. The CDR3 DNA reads TGTGCCAGCAACCTAAAGGGGACCGGGGAGCTGTTTTTT. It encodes CASNLKGTGELFF.

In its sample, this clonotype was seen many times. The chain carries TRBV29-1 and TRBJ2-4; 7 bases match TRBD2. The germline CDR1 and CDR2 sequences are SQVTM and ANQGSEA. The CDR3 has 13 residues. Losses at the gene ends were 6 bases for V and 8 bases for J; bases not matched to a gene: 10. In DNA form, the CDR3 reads TGCAGCGTCGAACGGGGGGTAGGGGACATTCAGTACTTC. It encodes CSVERGVGDIQYF.

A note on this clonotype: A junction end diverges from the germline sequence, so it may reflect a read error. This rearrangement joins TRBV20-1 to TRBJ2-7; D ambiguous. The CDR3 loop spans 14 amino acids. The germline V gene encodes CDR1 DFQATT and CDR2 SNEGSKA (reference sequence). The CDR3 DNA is TGCAGTGCTAGTAAGGCTCAAAGCTCCAACGAGCAGTACTTC. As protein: CSASKAQSSNEQYF.

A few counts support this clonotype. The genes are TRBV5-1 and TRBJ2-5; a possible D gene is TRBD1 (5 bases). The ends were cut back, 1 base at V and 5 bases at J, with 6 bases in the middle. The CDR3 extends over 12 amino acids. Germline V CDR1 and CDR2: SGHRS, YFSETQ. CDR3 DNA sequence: TGCGCCAGCAGCTTGCCAGGGGAGACCCAGTACTTC. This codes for CASSLPGETQYF.

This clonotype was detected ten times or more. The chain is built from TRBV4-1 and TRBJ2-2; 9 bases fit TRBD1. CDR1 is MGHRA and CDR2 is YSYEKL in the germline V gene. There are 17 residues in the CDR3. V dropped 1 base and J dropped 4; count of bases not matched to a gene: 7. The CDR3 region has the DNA TGCGCCAGCAGCCAAGGGGGACAGGGCCTGATCACCGGGGAGCTGTTTTTT. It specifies CASSQGGQGLITGELFF.

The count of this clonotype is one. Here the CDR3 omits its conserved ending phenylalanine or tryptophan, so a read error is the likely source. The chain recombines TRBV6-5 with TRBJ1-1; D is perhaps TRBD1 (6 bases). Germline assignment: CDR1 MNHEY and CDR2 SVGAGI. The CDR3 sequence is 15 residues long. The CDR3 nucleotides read TGTGCCAGCAGTCTACTTGGGGGGGCCAACATTGAAGCTTTCCTT. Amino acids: CASSLLGGANIEAFL.